This entry describes one T cell receptor beta chain. Its antigen remains unidentified. Base qualities are missing; no much larger clone stands one base away. V sheds 0 bases and J sheds 4 bases, leaving 14 bases between their ends. The germline V gene supplies CDR1 SGHRS and CDR2 YFSETQ. The CDR3 measures 15 amino acids from cysteine to phenylalanine. The sequence is cut down to CDR3 DNA, 45 bases in frame from base 1. The sample's time point label, in plain terms: patch test 1, 2 weeks after DPC sensitization. The treatment or condition label, read with the paper, signifies: therapeutic diphenylcyclopropenone sensitization with weekly scalp DPC. At every patch-test visit, the blood draw took place before the patch test was put on. To be eligible, patients had to be aged 18 to 70, diagnosed with alopecia and judged suitable for DPC therapy, while pregnant patients were excluded. Total RNA was extracted from unfractionated whole blood that had been collected in Tempus Blood RNA tubes.

This entry belongs to a study of human T cells and chemical hapten exposure (dated by TCRdb to the early 2020s). Study-level background: For sensitization, 2% DPC in acetone was applied to a roughly 2 cm by roughly 2 cm area of upper inner arm skin. Patch testing on the upper back used Finn chambers containing 0.01% DPC, with scoring done after 6 days according to International Contact Dermatitis Research Group standards. Most of the patients in the cohort were female, and the cohort covered alopecia areata with under or over 50% scalp involvement, alopecia totalis and alopecia universalis. Libraries were pooled for sequencing, and variation in per-sample TCR yields was attributed mainly to small differences in library volumes within the pool. Blood for TCR sequencing was provided by twenty-nine alopecia patients at one to four time points (pre-sensitization, 2, 6 and 24 weeks). Throughout the approximately 26-week study period, patients were also given weekly therapeutic DPC doses on the scalp. Blood was sampled from patients pre-sensitization (week 0) and at 2, 6 and about 24 weeks after DPC sensitization. The study tracked peripheral blood TCR repertoire changes in vivo during primary and secondary sensitization to the hapten diphenylcyclopropenone (DPC) in alopecia patients. Broad study findings and their caveats: Because every patient had alopecia, a presumed autoimmune disease, the patients' immune response might differ from that of healthy individuals. After repeated subsampling, changes were observed in the strength of the expansion versus patch-test correlation and in the threshold at which the correlation became significant. Expanded TCRs formed significantly more large CDR3 similarity clusters than pre-sensitization or healthy control sets, consistent with antigen-driven responses. A positive correlation was found between the number of PT1 expanded TCRs and patch test score, with significance reached at thresholds 8, 16 and 32 but not 4. The number of TCRs above 1 in 1000 frequency did not change with DPC sensitization; there was no evidence of global repertoire structure alterations.

Receptor amplification or capture employed RACE. Sequencing took place on a NextSeq 500. During library preparation, unique molecular identifiers were attached to individual cDNA molecules so that TCRs could be counted quantitatively and reproducibly. Both TCR alpha and TCR beta chains were sequenced from each blood RNA sample. On the study's bioinformatics: Samples had a median of approximately 93,000 TCRs, with a range from roughly 23,224 to 700,000. The Decombinator software suite was used to annotate V, J and CDR3 in the TCR reads. Every sample was subsampled to the same number of TCRs (28,000) for the PS versus PT1 abundance plots. TCRs were defined as expanded if absent before sensitization and observed at least eight times at the 2-week time point. TCRdb's own reprocessing of the public reads used fastp at Q25 and MiXCR and kept productive beta chains. Every entry covers one CDR3 protein and lists the most common genes and DNA from its rows. TCRdb assigned the V and J calls; the authors' analysis was not used. Within this sample are roughly 180,000 distinct CDR3 sequences, with approximately 20% of them counted one time only. Approximately 6.4% of the sample is held by the ten biggest clonotypes.

Sequenced here: whole blood, sampled in connection with sensitization to the hapten diphenylcyclopropenone (DPC). The rearranged chain carries TRBV5-1 and TRBJ2-7, with the D gene possibly TRBD1 or TRBD2, each one fitting 7 bases. The receptor's source is a woman in her forties or fifties with alopecia areata. Some clones in this sample may be carry-over from other donors' samples. This receptor carries the CDR3 CASSLVAGGEYEQYF. The DNA sequence reads TGCGCCAGCAGCTTGGTTGCAGGGGGGGAATACGAGCAGTACTTC.